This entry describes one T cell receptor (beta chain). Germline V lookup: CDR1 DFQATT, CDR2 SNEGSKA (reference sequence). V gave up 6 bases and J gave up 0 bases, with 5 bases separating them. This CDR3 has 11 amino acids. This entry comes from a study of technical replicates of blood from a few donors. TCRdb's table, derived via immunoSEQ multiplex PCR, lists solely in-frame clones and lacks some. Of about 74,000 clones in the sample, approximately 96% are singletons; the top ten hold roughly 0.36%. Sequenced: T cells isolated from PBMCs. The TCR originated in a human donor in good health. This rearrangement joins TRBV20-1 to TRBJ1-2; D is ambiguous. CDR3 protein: CSAAANYGYTF. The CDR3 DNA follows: TGCAGTGCGGCGGCTAACTATGGCTACACCTTC.